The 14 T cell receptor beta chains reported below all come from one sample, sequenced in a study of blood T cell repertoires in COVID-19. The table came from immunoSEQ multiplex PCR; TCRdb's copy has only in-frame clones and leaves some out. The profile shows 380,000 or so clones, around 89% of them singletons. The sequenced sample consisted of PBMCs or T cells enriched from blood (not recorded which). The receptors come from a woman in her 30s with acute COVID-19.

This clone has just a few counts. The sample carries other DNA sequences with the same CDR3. The DNA for the CDR3 is TGCGCCAGCAGCCCCGGACTAGCGGGGACCGGGGAGCTGTTTTTT. This encodes CASSPGLAGTGELFF. This chain joins TRBV5-1 and TRBJ2-2; 12 bases match TRBD2. CDR3 length: 15 residues. Per the germline V gene, CDR1 is SGHRS and CDR2 is YFSETQ. V trimming: 4 bases; J trimming: 5 bases; junction bases outside the gene matches: 3.

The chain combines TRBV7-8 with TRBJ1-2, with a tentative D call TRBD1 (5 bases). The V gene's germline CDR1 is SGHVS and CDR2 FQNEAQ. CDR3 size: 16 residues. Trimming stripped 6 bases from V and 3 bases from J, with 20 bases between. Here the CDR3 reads CASSPTAGSVDYGYTF. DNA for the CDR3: TGTGCCAGCAGTCCAACGGCAGGGTCGGTAGACTATGGCTACACCTTC.

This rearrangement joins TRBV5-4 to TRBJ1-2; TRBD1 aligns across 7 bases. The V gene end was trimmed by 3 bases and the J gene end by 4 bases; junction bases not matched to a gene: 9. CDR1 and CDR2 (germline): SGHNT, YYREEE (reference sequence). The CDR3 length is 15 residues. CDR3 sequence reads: CASSYSINRGYGYTF. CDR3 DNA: TGTGCCAGCAGCTACTCGATAAACAGGGGCTATGGCTACACCTTC.

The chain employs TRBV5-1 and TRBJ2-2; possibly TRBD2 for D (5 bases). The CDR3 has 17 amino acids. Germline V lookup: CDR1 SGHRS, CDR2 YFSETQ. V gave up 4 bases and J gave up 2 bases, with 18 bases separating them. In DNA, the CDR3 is TGCGCCAGCAGCCAATCCTTTCGGGGAACTAACACCGGGGAGCTGTTTTTT. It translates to CASSQSFRGTNTGELFF.

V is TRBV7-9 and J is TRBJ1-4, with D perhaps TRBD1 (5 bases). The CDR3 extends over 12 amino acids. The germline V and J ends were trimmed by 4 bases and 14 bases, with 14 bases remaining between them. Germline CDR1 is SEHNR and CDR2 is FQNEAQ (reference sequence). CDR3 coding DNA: TGTGCCAGCAGCTCCTCCCTTGGGGGGCTGTTTTTT. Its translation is CASSSSLGGLFF. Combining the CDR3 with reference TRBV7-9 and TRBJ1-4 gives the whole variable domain DTGVSQNPRHKITKRGQNVTFRCDPISEHNRLYWYRQTLGQGPEFLTYFQNEAQLEKSRLLSDRFSAERPKGSFSTLEIQRTEQGDSAMYLCASSSSLGGLFFGSGTQLSVL.

The CDR3 protein is CSASSRGMFNNSPLHF. The CDR3 DNA is TGCAGTGCTAGTTCCAGGGGGATGTTCAATAATTCACCCCTCCACTTT. The V and J genes are TRBV20-1 and TRBJ1-6, with TRBD1 matching 7 bases. Germline CDR1 and CDR2: DFQATT and SNEGSKA (reference sequence). The CDR3 contains 16 residues. Trimming at V came to 3 bases and at J to 5 bases, leaving 10 bases not matched to a gene.

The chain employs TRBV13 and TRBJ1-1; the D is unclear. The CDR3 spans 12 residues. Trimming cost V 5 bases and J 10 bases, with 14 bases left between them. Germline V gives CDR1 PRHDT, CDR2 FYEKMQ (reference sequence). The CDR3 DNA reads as TGTGCCAGCAGCGACAACCAGGTCAGAGCTTTCTTT. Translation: CASSDNQVRAFF.

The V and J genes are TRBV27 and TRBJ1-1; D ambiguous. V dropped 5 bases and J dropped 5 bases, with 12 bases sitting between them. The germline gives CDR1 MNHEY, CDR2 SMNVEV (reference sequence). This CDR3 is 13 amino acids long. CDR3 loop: CASSIHQRTEAFF. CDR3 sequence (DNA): TGTGCCAGCAGTATTCACCAGCGGACTGAAGCTTTCTTT.

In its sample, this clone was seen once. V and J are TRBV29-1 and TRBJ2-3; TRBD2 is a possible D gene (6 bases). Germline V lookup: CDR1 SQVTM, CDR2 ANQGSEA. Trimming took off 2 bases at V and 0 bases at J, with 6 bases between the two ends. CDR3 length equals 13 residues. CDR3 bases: TGCAGCGTTGAACTAGCGAGCACAGATACGCAGTATTTT. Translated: CSVELASTDTQYF.

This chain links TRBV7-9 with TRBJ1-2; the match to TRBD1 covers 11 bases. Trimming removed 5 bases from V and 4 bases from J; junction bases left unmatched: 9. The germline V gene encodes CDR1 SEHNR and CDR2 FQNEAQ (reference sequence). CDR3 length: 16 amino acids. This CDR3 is CASSPPDRGRGYGYTF. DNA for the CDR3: TGTGCCAGCAGCCCCCCGGACAGGGGGCGAGGCTATGGCTACACCTTC.

The CDR3 spells CASSPDRSSYNSPLHF. The CDR3 DNA follows: TGTGCCAGCAGCCCTGACAGGAGCTCCTATAATTCACCCCTCCACTTT. The chain recombines TRBV7-9 with TRBJ1-6; maybe TRBD1 (6 bases). Trimming removed 5 bases from V and 0 bases from J, with 11 bases in between. Germline V CDR1 and CDR2: SEHNR, FQNEAQ (reference sequence). The CDR3 covers 16 residues.

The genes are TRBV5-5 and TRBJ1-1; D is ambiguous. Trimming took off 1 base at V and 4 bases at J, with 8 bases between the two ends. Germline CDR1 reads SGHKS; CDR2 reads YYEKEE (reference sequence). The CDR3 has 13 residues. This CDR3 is CASSLLFSTEAFF. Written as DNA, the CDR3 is TGTGCCAGCAGCTTGCTGTTTTCCACTGAAGCTTTCTTT.

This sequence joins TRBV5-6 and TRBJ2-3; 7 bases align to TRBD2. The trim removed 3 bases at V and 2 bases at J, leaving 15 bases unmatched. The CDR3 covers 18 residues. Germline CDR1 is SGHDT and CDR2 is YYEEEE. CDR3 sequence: CASSWGGTPGHDTDTQYF. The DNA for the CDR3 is TGTGCCAGCAGCTGGGGGGGGACGCCAGGGCATGACACAGATACGCAGTATTTT.

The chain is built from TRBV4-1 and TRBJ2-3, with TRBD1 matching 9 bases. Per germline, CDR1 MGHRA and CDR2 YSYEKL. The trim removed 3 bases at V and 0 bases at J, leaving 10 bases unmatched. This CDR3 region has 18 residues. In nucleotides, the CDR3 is TGCGCCAGCAGCCACGGGACGCGCGACAGGGGGAGCACAGATACGCAGTATTTT. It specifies CASSHGTRDRGSTDTQYF.